The 31 T cell receptor beta chains given below trace back to one sample, sequenced in a study of cytomegalovirus exposure and HLA in healthy donors. The PCR made use of 60 Vbeta and 13 Jbeta primers. Measured with immunoSEQ multiplex PCR; TCRdb has only the in-frame clones, and not every one. The sample has about 150,000 clones, roughly 80% seen once. Sequencing used PBMCs. These receptors all come from a man between 40 and 49 years old in good health and CMV-seropositive.

The CDR3 is CASSLEQLNSYNEQFF. The CDR3, as DNA: TGCGCCAGCAGCTTGGAACAGTTAAATTCCTACAATGAGCAGTTCTTC. The chain is built from TRBV5-1 and TRBJ2-1; D unclear. The germline V gene has CDR1 SGHRS and CDR2 YFSETQ. CDR3 length: 16 residues. V was shortened by 0 bases and J by 1 base, with 11 bases between the two germline ends.

This clone was picked up a small number of times. The genes are TRBV5-5 and TRBJ1-1, with D possibly matching TRBD1 (6 bases). Germline V gene sequence: CDR1 SGHKS, CDR2 YYEKEE (reference sequence). The CDR3 is 13 amino acids. Between the trimmed V and J ends, which lost 2 bases and 4 bases, there was a span of 9 bases. Written as DNA, the CDR3 is TGTGCCAGCAGCTTTACAGGGATCACTGAAGCTTTCTTT. Its translation: CASSFTGITEAFF.

This chain connects TRBV7-2 to TRBJ2-7; 9 nucleotides line up with TRBD2. The CDR3 covers 16 residues. V gave up 5 bases and J gave up 4 bases; unmatched junction bases: 12. The germline V gene encodes CDR1 SGHTA and CDR2 FQGNSA. The CDR3 DNA reads TGTGCCAGCAGCGCCTGGGGGCGGGAGGGCCTATACGAGCAGTACTTC. Translation gives CASSAWGREGLYEQYF.

J is TRBJ2-5 and V is TRBV5-1; 7 bases are a match to TRBD2. Germline V lookup: CDR1 SGHRS, CDR2 YFSETQ. CDR3 size: 17 residues. V trimming: 0 bases; J trimming: 4 bases; junction bases outside the gene matches: 12. CDR3 amino acids: CASSLAFRLAPRETQYF. For the CDR3, the DNA is TGCGCCAGCAGCTTGGCCTTTAGACTAGCCCCGCGAGAGACCCAGTACTTC.

The chain links TRBV15 to TRBJ1-3; 9 nucleotides agree with TRBD1. CDR3 length: 19 residues. Germline V gene lookup returns CDR1 LNHNV and CDR2 YYDKDF (reference sequence). Trimming took 6 bases from V and 0 from J; bases not matched to a gene: 15. The DNA of the CDR3 is TGTGCCACCAGAATGGTAGCCGGGACAGGGCGCTTCTCTGGAAACACCATATATTTT. Amino acids: CATRMVAGTGRFSGNTIYF.

The chain is built from TRBV27 and TRBJ2-1; 8 nucleotides match TRBD2. Unmatched junction bases numbered 10, after V lost 4 bases and J lost 5 bases. From germline, CDR1 is MNHEY and CDR2 SMNVEV (reference sequence). The CDR3 covers 16 residues. The DNA for the CDR3 is TGTGCCAGCAGTTCCTTGCTAGCGGGCCCTCACAATGAGCAGTTCTTC. This translates into CASSSLLAGPHNEQFF.

The chain uses TRBV7-9 and TRBJ2-1; 7 positions match TRBD2. Germline V CDR1 and CDR2: SEHNR, FQNEAQ (reference sequence). This CDR3 has 14 amino acids. Trimming cost V 1 base and J 7 bases; bases outside gene matches: 4. The CDR3 spells CASSLVLRENEQFF. In nucleotides, the CDR3 is TGTGCCAGCAGCTTAGTTCTGCGGGAGAATGAGCAGTTCTTC.

The chain joins TRBV7-4 to TRBJ1-5; tentatively, D is TRBD1 (6 bases). The CDR3 spans 17 residues. Trimming shortened V by 4 bases and J by 0 bases, and 16 bases separated the two germline ends. In germline, CDR1 is SGHVT, CDR2 SQSDAQ. The CDR3 nucleotides read TGTGCCAGCAGCTCATCTCGGGACACCTATAGCAATCAGCCCCAGCATTTT. This translates into CASSSSRDTYSNQPQHF.

This clone has a single count. This CDR3 reads CASSYPASSYNEQFF. CDR3 DNA: TGTGCCAGCAGTTACCCAGCGAGCTCCTACAATGAGCAGTTCTTC. This sequence joins TRBV6-6 and TRBJ2-1, with no clear D. V was trimmed by 2 bases and J by 0 bases, leaving 8 bases between them. The length of the CDR3 is 15 residues. The germline gives CDR1 MNHNY, CDR2 SVGAGI (reference sequence).

The chain has TRBV5-6 and TRBJ1-1; TRBD1 aligns across 8 bases. The CDR3 extends over 15 amino acids. Trimming removed 4 bases from V and 1 base from J; junction bases left unmatched: 6. CDR1 and CDR2 (germline): SGHDT, YYEEEE. CDR3 DNA: TGTGCCAGCAGCCCGGACAGGGTCCGGAACACTGAAGCTTTCTTT. Translated: CASSPDRVRNTEAFF.

The chain recombines TRBV19 with TRBJ2-7, with TRBD2 as a possible D gene (5 bases). Germline V CDR1 and CDR2: LNHDA, SQIVND (reference sequence). The CDR3 is 13 residues long. V was shortened by 3 bases and J by 2 bases, with 8 bases between the two germline ends. Here the CDR3 reads CASSIRDAYEQYF. The DNA for the CDR3 is TGTGCCAGTAGTATCCGGGATGCCTACGAGCAGTACTTC.

CDR3 in amino acids: CASDPRASYEQYF. In DNA, the CDR3 is TGTGCCAGCGATCCCAGGGCTTCCTACGAGCAGTACTTC. This rearrangement joins TRBV11-2 to TRBJ2-7; D might be TRBD1 (5 bases). The CDR3 extends over 13 amino acids. V gave up 8 bases and J gave up 1 base, with 12 bases separating them. CDR1 and CDR2 from the germline V gene are SGHAT and FQNNGV.

As concerns this clone: At one end, the junction sequence differs from germline, possibly due to a read error. The chain is built from TRBV11-1 and TRBJ2-5; D unclear. The end of the DNA fits TRBJ2-7 better, so the J call may be wrong. The CDR3 totals 15 residues. The germline V gene has CDR1 SGHAT and CDR2 FQDESV (reference sequence). CDR3 protein: CASNLTARTIHEQYF. The CDR3 DNA follows: TGTGCCAGCAACTTAACGGCTAGAACGATTCACGAGCAGTACTTC.

This chain links TRBV9 with TRBJ1-4, with D possibly matching TRBD1 (6 bases). The CDR3 runs to 15 residues. Germline CDR1 is SGDLS and CDR2 is YYNGEE. Trimming shortened V by 4 bases and J by 7 bases, and 17 bases separated the two germline ends. Here the CDR3 reads CASSPHRAGGEKLFF. DNA for the CDR3: TGTGCCAGCAGCCCTCACAGGGCCGGCGGTGAAAAACTGTTTTTT. Full variable domain (outside the CDR3, taken from reference TRBV9 and TRBJ1-4): DSGVTQTPKHLITATGQRVTLRCSPRSGDLSVYWYQQSLDQGLQFLIQYYNGEERAKGNILERFSAQQFPDLHSELNLSSLELGDSALYFCASSPHRAGGEKLFFGSGTQLSVL.

V usage is TRBV5-1 and J usage is TRBJ2-2, with a tentative D call TRBD2 (7 bases). Germline V lookup: CDR1 SGHRS, CDR2 YFSETQ. This CDR3 is built from 16 residues. With 4 bases removed from V and 6 bases from J, the gap between germline ends came to 19 bases. For the CDR3, the DNA is TGCGCCAGCAGCGAGACCGAGGGAGGGGGGGCCGGGGAGCTGTTTTTT. Its protein product is CASSETEGGGAGELFF.

This chain joins TRBV28 and TRBJ1-2; D remains ambiguous. In germline, CDR1 is MDHEN, CDR2 SYDVKM. The CDR3 contains 15 residues. The ends were cut back, 5 bases at V and 4 bases at J, with 17 bases in the middle. The CDR3: CASSPPSPEIYGYTF. In DNA form, the CDR3 reads TGTGCCAGCAGTCCGCCAAGCCCCGAGATCTATGGCTACACCTTC.

The CDR3 sequence is CAIRGTSVQETQYF. CDR3 nucleotide sequence: TGTGCCATCAGGGGGACTAGCGTTCAAGAGACCCAGTACTTC. The chain uses TRBV10-3 and TRBJ2-5; 10 nucleotides line up with TRBD2. The CDR3 has 14 residues. V trimming: 6 bases; J trimming: 2 bases; junction bases outside the gene matches: 3. Looked up from germline, CDR1 is ENHRY and CDR2 is SYGVKD.

This clone was detected only once. The V call is TRBV28, the J call TRBJ2-5, with 8 positions matching TRBD1. Trimming removed 6 bases from V and 5 bases from J; junction bases left unmatched: 8. The CDR3 covers 14 residues. Germline V gene sequence: CDR1 MDHEN, CDR2 SYDVKM. CDR3 residues: CASSAGGGLETQYF. The DNA for the CDR3 is TGTGCCAGCAGCGCAGGGGGCGGGCTGGAGACCCAGTACTTC.

This chain links TRBV2 with TRBJ1-1, with D possibly matching TRBD1 (6 bases). This CDR3 is built from 15 residues. Germline CDR1 reads SNHLY; CDR2 reads FYNNEI. V was cut by 3 bases and J by 1 base, with 12 bases left in between. CDR3 bases: TGTGCCAGCAGTGATCAGACAGGCGGGAACACTGAAGCTTTCTTT. This translates into CASSDQTGGNTEAFF. Filled out from reference TRBV2 and TRBJ1-1, the complete variable domain reads EPEVTQTPSHQVTQMGQEVILRCVPISNHLYFYWYRQILGQKVEFLVSFYNNEISEKSEIFDDQFSVERPDGSNFTLKIRSTKLEDSAMYFCASSDQTGGNTEAFFGQGTRLTVV.

The CDR3 spells CASSLRQGYTEAFF. The CDR3 coding sequence is TGTGCCAGCAGTTTAAGACAGGGGTACACTGAAGCTTTCTTT. The chain has TRBV27 and TRBJ1-1; TRBD1 matches 8 bases. Germline CDR1 is MNHEY and CDR2 is SMNVEV (reference sequence). With 2 bases clipped from V and 3 bases from J, the junction kept 2 bases outside the gene matches. CDR3 size: 14 residues.

The chain links TRBV5-4 to TRBJ2-1; 9 bases fit TRBD2. Looked up from germline, CDR1 is SGHNT and CDR2 is YYREEE (reference sequence). The ends lost 1 base at V and 0 bases at J; junction bases unmatched: 2. This CDR3 region has 16 residues. Here the CDR3 reads CASSLNSGSSYNEQFF. The CDR3 DNA sequence: TGTGCCAGCAGCTTGAATAGCGGGAGCTCCTACAATGAGCAGTTCTTC.

The genes are TRBV27 and TRBJ1-2; weak D call: TRBD1 (5 bases). Trimming shortened V by 2 bases and J by 8 bases, and 18 bases separated the two germline ends. This CDR3 region has 15 residues. Germline CDR1 and CDR2: MNHEY and SMNVEV (reference sequence). The chain's CDR3 is CASSLTPGGTRGYTF. CDR3 nucleotide sequence: TGTGCCAGCAGTTTAACCCCCGGAGGGACGCGGGGCTACACCTTC.

V gene TRBV15 combines with J gene TRBJ2-3; TRBD2 agrees at 10 bases. From germline, CDR1 is LNHNV and CDR2 YYDKDF (reference sequence). V shed 4 bases, J shed 7 bases, and the junction held 8 bases outside the gene matches. The CDR3 consists of 15 residues. CDR3 sequence: CATSIPSGSTNTQYF. Written as DNA, the CDR3 is TGTGCCACCAGCATACCTAGCGGGAGTACGAATACGCAGTATTTT.

This rearrangement joins TRBV6-5 to TRBJ2-2; 14 nucleotides align to TRBD2. This CDR3 comprises 16 residues. The germline V gene encodes CDR1 MNHEY and CDR2 SVGAGI. With 4 bases clipped from V and 8 bases from J, the junction kept 6 bases outside the gene matches. The CDR3 sequence is CASSFGTSGSRGELFF. In DNA, the CDR3 is TGTGCCAGCAGTTTCGGGACTAGCGGGAGTAGAGGGGAGCTGTTTTTT.

The gene calls are TRBV19 and TRBJ2-7; D remains unclear. The V gene lost 5 bases and the J gene lost 2 bases, with 16 bases spanning the gap. CDR3 length equals 15 residues. Germline CDR1 LNHDA, CDR2 SQIVND (reference sequence). CDR3 sequence (DNA): TGTGCCAGTAGTGAAGGCAGTACCCGGGCCTACGAGCAGTACTTC. Its protein product is CASSEGSTRAYEQYF. Looking up the rest from reference TRBV19 and TRBJ2-7 gives the full variable domain: DGGITQSPKYLFRKEGQNVTLSCEQNLNHDAMYWYRQDPGQGLRLIYYSQIVNDFQKGDIAEGYSVSREKKESFPLTVTSAQKNPTAFYLCASSEGSTRAYEQYFGPGTRLTVT.

This clone has just one count. This chain links TRBV18 with TRBJ2-7, with TRBD1 matching 9 bases. The germline V gene encodes CDR1 KGHSH and CDR2 LQKENI. The CDR3 has 14 amino acids. V lost 6 bases, J lost 0 bases, and 3 bases stayed unmatched. As DNA, the CDR3 is TGTGCCAGCTCTCGGGACAGGGACTCCTACGAGCAGTACTTC. Its translation: CASSRDRDSYEQYF.

The chain is built from TRBV21-1 and TRBJ2-5; the table's D call, TRBD1, was not checked against the DNA. TRBV21-1 is flagged as a pseudogene. This CDR3 region has 16 residues. The CDR3 spells CASSKVLGEGEETQYF. The CDR3 DNA reads as TGTGCCAGCAGCAAAGTACTGGGCGAGGGGGAAGAGACCCAGTACTTC.

The V and J genes are TRBV7-2 and TRBJ1-1, with a possible D match to TRBD1 (5 bases). V dropped 1 base and J dropped 4 bases, with 7 bases sitting between them. The CDR3 runs to 13 residues. Germline CDR1 SGHTA, CDR2 FQGNSA. The CDR3 region is CASSLGRVTEAFF. DNA for the CDR3: TGTGCCAGCAGCTTAGGCAGGGTCACTGAAGCTTTCTTT.

The chain employs TRBV25-1 and TRBJ1-2; 7 bases map to TRBD1. Germline V CDR1 and CDR2: MGHDK, SYGVNS. Trimming at V came to 2 bases and at J to 3 bases, leaving 9 bases not matched to a gene. This CDR3 is built from 16 residues. CDR3 sequence: CASSEPEAGGHYGYTF. The CDR3 region has the DNA TGTGCCAGCAGTGAACCGGAGGCAGGGGGTCACTATGGCTACACCTTC.

This clone was counted between two and nine times. V is TRBV7-8 and J is TRBJ2-1; 11 nucleotides agree with TRBD2. Germline values: CDR1 SGHVS, CDR2 FQNEAQ. The CDR3 spans 17 residues. J lost 2 bases, V lost 5 bases, and 8 bases had no gene match. Here the CDR3 reads CASSNAGTSGAYNEQFF. CDR3 nucleotide sequence: TGTGCCAGCAGCAATGCCGGGACTAGCGGAGCCTACAATGAGCAGTTCTTC. The variable domain in full, with the rest retrieved from reference TRBV7-8 and TRBJ2-1, is GAGVSQSPRYKVAKRGQDVALRCDPISGHVSLFWYQQALGQGPEFLTYFQNEAQLDKSGLPSDRFFAERPEGSVSTLKIQRTQQEDSAVYLCASSNAGTSGAYNEQFFGPGTRLTVL.

DNA for the CDR3: TGTGCCAGCAGGGGCAGTATAGGGACTAGCGGGAGGGGAAACCATTACAATGAGCAGTTCTTC. It specifies CASRGSIGTSGRGNHYNEQFF. The V call is TRBV6-7, the J call TRBJ2-1; 16 bases are a match to TRBD2. TRBV6-7 is annotated as an ORF whose role is uncertain. J gave up 4 bases and V 6 bases, and 18 bases lay outside the gene matches. The CDR3 sequence is 21 residues long.